This T cell receptor delta chain was sequenced in a study of γδ T cells in repeated Plasmodium falciparum infection (dated by TCRdb to the early 2020s). With regard to the full study: The natural-infection arm enrolled Malian children exposed to intense seasonal malaria transmission, compared against age and gender matched Australian children. Five or six malaria-naive U.S. adults underwent four controlled human malaria infections by bites from P. falciparum NF54-infected Anopheles stephensi mosquitoes over around 580 days. Samples from controlled-infection subjects were taken at baseline, just before selected infections, and 21 days after each infection. Malian gammadelta TCR repertoires were analysed cross-sectionally during no-transmission periods and longitudinally across acute febrile malaria episodes. In the study, the shaping of the human gammadelta T cell repertoire by repeated Plasmodium falciparum infection was examined using natural infection in Mali and controlled human malaria infection. Findings and caveats that apply to the study as a whole: The controlled-infection cohort was small, limiting analysis of inter-individual variability in gammadelta T cell responses. Compared with the repertoires of Australian children, the Vdelta2-negative gammadelta TCR repertoires of Malian children appeared more clonally expanded, less diverse and less shared. In Vdelta2-negative gammadelta TCR repertoires, which were largely Vdelta1+, repeated controlled infections appeared to drive waves of new clonotype selection. Generalizability was limited because the Malian cohort came from a small rural village made up predominantly of one ethnic group. A highly stable polyclonal repertoire over time and infection, with many inter-individual overlapping TCRgamma sequences, was shown by Vgamma9/Vdelta2+ TCR repertoires.

This clone was observed at least ten times. No antigen is known for it. The mismatch at residue 5 between this DNA's translation and the TCRdb protein of a much larger clone likely reflects a read error; the protein shown is translated from the DNA. Preparation of the library involved multiplex PCR. TCRdb lists the instrument as Illumina MiSeq. From each sorted gammadelta T cell sample, both TCR gamma (TRG) and TCR delta (TRD) chains were sequenced. Per the source publication's procedure: The repertoire analyses used clonotype tree plots, the accumulated frequency of the top 20 clonotypes, and diversity index (DI) and D75 metrics. Identical DNA sequences were merged into single rows after TCRdb reprocessed the public reads with CATT. TCRdb's processing, not the authors', yielded these V and J calls. The sample table records over 90,000 delta-chain clones; 0.95% to 1% of these occur just once. The leading ten clones occupy just under 10% of the sample.

Relative to germline, V is missing 4 bases and J is missing 0 bases, with 34 bases of the junction outside any gene match. The CDR3 runs 25 amino acids, cysteine and phenylalanine included. The DNA shown is the 75-base CDR3, in frame from base 1. CDR1 TSWWSYY and CDR2 QGS are derived from the germline V gene. Vgamma9/Vdelta2+ and Vdelta2-negative gammadelta T cell populations were flow-sorted from peripheral blood mononuclear cells for bulk TCR repertoire analysis. The sequenced material came from gamma-delta T cells from blood. The receptor chain draws on TRDV1 and TRDJ1, with TRDD3 identical over 8 junction bases. TCRdb supplies no J gene; here it was assigned by aligning the nucleotide sequence to germline. This TCR was recovered from a pool of human donors (malaria-infected and uninfected, not separated). The nucleotide sequence reads as follows: TGTGCTCTTGGGGGCCTACGGCCTTCCCGAACCTACTGGGGGTCTCCCCGCGTGAACACCGATAAACTCATCTTT. Its coded protein is CALGGLRPSRTYWGSPRVNTDKLIF.